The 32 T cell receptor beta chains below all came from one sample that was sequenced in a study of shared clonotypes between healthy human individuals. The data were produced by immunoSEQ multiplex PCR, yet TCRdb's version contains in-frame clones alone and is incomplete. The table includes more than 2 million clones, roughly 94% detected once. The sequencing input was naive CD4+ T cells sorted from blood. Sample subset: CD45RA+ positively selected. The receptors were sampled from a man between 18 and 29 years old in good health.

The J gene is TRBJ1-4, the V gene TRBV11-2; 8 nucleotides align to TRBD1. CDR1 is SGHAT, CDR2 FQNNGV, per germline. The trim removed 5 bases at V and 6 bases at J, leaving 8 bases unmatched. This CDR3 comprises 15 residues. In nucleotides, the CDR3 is TGTGCCAGCAGCCTAGGCCGACAGGGGTATGAAAAACTGTTTTTT. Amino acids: CASSLGRQGYEKLFF.

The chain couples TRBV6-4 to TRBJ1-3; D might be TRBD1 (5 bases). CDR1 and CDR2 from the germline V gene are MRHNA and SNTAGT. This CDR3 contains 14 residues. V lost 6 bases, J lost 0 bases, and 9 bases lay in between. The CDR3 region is CASRTDSSGNTIYF. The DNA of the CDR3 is TGTGCCAGCAGGACCGACAGCTCTGGAAACACCATATATTTT.

CDR3 DNA: TGTGCCAGCAGGCCTAACATGAATCAGCCCCAGCATTTT. Residues: CASRPNMNQPQHF. This chain links TRBV28 with TRBJ1-5; D is ambiguous. With 6 bases removed from V and 4 bases from J, the gap between germline ends came to 10 bases. This CDR3 is 13 amino acids long. Germline CDR1 MDHEN, CDR2 SYDVKM.

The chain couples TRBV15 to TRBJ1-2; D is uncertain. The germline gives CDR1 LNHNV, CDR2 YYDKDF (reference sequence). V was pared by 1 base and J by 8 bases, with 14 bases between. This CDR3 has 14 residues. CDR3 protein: CATSRGENALGYTF. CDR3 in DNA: TGTGCCACCAGCAGAGGTGAAAATGCCCTGGGCTACACCTTC. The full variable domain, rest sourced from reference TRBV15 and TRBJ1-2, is DAMVIQNPRYQVTQFGKPVTLSCSQTLNHNVMYWYQQKSSQAPKLLFHYYDKDFNNEADTPDNFQSRRPNTSFCFLDIRSPGLGDTAMYLCATSRGENALGYTFGSGTRLTVV.

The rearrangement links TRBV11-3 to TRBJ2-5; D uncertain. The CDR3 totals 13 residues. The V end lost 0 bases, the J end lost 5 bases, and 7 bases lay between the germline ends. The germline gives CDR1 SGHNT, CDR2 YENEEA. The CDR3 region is CASSLDSLETQYF. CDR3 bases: TGTGCCAGCAGCTTAGACAGTTTGGAGACCCAGTACTTC.

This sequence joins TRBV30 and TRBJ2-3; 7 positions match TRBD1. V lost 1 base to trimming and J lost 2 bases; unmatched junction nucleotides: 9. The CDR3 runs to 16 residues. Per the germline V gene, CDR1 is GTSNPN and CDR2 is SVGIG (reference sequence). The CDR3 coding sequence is TGTGCCTGGAGTGGGGTGACAGGGACGATCACAGATACGCAGTATTTT. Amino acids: CAWSGVTGTITDTQYF.

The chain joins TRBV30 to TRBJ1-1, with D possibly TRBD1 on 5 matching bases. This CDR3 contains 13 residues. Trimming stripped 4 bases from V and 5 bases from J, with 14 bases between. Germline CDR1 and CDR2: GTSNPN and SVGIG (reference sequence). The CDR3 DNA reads TGTGCCTGGAAGCCCGGGGGAGGTACTGAAGCTTTCTTT. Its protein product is CAWKPGGGTEAFF.

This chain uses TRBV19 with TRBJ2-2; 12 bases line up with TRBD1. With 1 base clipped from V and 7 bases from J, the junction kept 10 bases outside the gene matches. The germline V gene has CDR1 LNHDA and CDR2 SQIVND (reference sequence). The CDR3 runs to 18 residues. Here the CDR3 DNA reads TGTGCCAGTAGTATAGTAATGGGACAGGGGGCGAGAGGCGGGGAGCTGTTTTTT. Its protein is CASSIVMGQGARGGELFF.

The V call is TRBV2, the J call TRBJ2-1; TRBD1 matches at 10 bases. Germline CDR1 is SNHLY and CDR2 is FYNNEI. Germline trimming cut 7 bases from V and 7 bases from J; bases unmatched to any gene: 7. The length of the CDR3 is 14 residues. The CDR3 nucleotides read TGTGCCAGCAACGGACAGGGGGTAGTGAATGAGCAGTTCTTC. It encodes CASNGQGVVNEQFF.

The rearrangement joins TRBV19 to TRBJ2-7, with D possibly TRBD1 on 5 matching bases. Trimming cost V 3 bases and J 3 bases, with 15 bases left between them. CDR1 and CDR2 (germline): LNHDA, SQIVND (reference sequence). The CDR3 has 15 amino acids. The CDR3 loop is CASSIDGQRVYEQYF. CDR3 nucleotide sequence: TGTGCCAGTAGTATTGACGGACAAAGAGTCTACGAGCAGTACTTC.

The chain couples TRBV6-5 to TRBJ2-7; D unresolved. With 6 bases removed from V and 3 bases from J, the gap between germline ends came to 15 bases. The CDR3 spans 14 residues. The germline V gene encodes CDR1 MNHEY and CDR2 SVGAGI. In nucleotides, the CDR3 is TGTGCCAGCAGCCTAATAGCAGGCGTCTACGAGCAGTACTTC. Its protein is CASSLIAGVYEQYF.

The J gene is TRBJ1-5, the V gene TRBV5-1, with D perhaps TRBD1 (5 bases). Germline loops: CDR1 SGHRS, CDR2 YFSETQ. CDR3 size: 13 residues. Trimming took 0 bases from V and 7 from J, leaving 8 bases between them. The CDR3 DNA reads TGCGCCAGCAGCTTGGACGGGGGGCAGCCCCAGCATTTT. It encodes CASSLDGGQPQHF.

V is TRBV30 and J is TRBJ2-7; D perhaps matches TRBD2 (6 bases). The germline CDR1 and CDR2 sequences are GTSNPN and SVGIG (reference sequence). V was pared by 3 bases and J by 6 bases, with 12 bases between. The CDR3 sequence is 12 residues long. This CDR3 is CAWSGGPGEQYF. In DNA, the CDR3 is TGTGCCTGGAGCGGAGGGCCTGGCGAGCAGTACTTC. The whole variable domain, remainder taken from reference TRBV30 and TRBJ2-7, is SQTIHQWPATLVQPVGSPLSLECTVEGTSNPNLYWYRQAAGRGLQLLFYSVGIGQISSEVPQNLSASRPQDRQFILSSKKLLLSDSGFYLCAWSGGPGEQYFGPGTRLTVT.

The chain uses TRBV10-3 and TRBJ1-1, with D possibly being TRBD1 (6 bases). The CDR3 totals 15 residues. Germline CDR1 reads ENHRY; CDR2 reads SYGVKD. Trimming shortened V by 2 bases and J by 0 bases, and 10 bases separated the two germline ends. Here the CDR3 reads CAISEEQGMNTEAFF. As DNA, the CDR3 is TGTGCCATCAGTGAGGAACAGGGCATGAACACTGAAGCTTTCTTT.

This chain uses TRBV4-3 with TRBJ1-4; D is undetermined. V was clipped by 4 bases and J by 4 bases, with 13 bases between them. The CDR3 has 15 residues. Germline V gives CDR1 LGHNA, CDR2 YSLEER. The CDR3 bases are TGCGCCAGCAGCCGATCCGGGGTTAATAATGAAAAACTGTTTTTT. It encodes CASSRSGVNNEKLFF.

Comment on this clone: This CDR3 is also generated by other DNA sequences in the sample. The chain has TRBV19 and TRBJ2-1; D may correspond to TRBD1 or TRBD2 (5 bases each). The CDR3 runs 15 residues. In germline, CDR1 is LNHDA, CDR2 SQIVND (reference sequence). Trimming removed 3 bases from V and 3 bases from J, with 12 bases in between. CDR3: CASSISGTGYNEQFF. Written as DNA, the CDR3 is TGTGCCAGTAGTATTTCCGGGACGGGCTACAATGAGCAGTTCTTC.

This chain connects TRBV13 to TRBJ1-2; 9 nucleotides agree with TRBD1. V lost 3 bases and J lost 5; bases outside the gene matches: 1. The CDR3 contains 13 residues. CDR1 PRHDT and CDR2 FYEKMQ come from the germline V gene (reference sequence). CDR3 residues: CASSFGTGYGYTF. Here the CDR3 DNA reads TGTGCCAGCAGCTTTGGGACAGGGTATGGCTACACCTTC.

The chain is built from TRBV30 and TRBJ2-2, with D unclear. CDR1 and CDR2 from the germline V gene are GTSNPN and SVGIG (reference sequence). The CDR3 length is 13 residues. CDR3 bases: TGTGCAGAACAGATTCCGAACACCGGGGAGCTGTTTTTT. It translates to CAEQIPNTGELFF.

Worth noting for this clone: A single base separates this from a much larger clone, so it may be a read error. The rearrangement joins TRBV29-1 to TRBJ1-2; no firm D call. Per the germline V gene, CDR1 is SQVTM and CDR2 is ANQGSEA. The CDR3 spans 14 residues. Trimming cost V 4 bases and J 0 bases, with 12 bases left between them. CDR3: CSVVPKLANYGYTF. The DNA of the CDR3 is TGCAGCGTTGTTCCCAAATTAGCTAACTATGGCTACACCTTC.

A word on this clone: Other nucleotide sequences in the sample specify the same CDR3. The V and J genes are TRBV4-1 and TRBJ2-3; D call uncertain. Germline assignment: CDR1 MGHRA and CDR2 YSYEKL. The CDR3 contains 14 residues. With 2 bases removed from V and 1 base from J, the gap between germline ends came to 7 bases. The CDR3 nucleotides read TGCGCCAGCAGCCAACTTGGGGGCACAGATACGCAGTATTTT. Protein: CASSQLGGTDTQYF.

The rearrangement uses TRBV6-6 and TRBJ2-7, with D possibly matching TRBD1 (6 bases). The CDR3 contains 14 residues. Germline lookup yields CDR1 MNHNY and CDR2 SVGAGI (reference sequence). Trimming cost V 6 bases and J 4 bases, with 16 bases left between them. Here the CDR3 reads CASSTGLGVYEQYF. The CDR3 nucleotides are TGTGCCAGCAGCACAGGGTTAGGAGTTTACGAGCAGTACTTC.

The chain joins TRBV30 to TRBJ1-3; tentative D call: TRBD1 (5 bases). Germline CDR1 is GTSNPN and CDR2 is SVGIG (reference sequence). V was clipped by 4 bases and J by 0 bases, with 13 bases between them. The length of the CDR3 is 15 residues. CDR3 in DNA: TGTGCCTGGAATTTGCAGGGCCTCTCTGGAAACACCATATATTTT. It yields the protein CAWNLQGLSGNTIYF.

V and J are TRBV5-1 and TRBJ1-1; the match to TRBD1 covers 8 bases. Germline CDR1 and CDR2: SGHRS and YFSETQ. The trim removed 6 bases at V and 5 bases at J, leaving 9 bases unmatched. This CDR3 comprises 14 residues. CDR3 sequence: CASKGQGERTEAFF. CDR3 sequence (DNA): TGCGCCAGCAAAGGACAGGGAGAGAGGACTGAAGCTTTCTTT.

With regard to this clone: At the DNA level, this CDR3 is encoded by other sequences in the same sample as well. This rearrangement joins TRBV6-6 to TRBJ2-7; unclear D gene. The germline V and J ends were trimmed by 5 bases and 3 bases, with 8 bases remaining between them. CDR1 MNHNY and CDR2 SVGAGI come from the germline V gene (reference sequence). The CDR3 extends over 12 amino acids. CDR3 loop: CASSPRSYEQYF. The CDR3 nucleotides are TGTGCCAGCAGTCCACGGAGCTACGAGCAGTACTTC.

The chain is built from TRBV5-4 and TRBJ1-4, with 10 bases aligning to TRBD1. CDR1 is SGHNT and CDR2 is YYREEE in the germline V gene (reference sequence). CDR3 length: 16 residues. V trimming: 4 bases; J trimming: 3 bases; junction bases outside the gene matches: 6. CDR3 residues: CASSIGQGGSNEKLFF. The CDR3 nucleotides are TGTGCCAGCAGCATAGGACAGGGGGGATCTAATGAAAAACTGTTTTTT. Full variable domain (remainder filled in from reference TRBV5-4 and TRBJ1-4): ETGVTQSPTHLIKTRGQQVTLRCSSQSGHNTVSWYQQALGQGPQFIFQYYREEENGRGNFPPRFSGLQFPNYSSELNVNALELDDSALYLCASSIGQGGSNEKLFFGSGTQLSVL.

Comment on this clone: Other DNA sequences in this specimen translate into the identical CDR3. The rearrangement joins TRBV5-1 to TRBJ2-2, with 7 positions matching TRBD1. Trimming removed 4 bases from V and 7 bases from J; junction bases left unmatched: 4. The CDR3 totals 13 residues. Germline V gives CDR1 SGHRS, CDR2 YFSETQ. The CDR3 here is CASSEQGSGELFF. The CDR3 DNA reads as TGCGCCAGCAGCGAACAGGGGAGCGGGGAGCTGTTTTTT.

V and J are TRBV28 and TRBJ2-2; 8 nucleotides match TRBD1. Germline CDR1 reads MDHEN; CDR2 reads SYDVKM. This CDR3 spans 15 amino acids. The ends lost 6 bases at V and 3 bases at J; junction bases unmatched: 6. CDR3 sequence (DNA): TGTGCCAGCAGACCGACAGGGGTAGACACCGGGGAGCTGTTTTTT. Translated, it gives CASRPTGVDTGELFF.

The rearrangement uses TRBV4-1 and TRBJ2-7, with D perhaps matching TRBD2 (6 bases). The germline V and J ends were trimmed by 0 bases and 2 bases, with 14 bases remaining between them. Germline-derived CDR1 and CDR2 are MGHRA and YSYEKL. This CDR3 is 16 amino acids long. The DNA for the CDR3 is TGCGCCAGCAGCCAAGATTTCGCGGGAACCCCCTACGAGCAGTACTTC. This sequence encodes CASSQDFAGTPYEQYF.

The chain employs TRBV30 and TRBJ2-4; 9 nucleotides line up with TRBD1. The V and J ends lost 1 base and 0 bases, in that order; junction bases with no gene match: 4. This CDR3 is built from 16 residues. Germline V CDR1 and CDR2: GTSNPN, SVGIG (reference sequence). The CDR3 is CAWSAGQGKAKNIQYF. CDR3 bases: TGTGCCTGGAGTGCCGGACAGGGGAAAGCCAAAAACATTCAGTACTTC.

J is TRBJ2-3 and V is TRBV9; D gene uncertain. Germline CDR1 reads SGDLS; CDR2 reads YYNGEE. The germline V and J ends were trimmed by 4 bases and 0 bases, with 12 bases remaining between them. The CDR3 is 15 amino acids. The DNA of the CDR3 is TGTGCCAGCAGCTCAAGCTCCGGGAGCACAGATACGCAGTATTTT. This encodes CASSSSSGSTDTQYF.

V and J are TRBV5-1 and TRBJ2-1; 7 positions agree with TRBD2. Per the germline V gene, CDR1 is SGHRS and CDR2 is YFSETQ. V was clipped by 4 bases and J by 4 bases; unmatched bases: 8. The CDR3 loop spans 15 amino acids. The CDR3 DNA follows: TGCGCCAGCAGCCTCCGGGACTACCCATACAATGAGCAGTTCTTC. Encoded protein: CASSLRDYPYNEQFF.

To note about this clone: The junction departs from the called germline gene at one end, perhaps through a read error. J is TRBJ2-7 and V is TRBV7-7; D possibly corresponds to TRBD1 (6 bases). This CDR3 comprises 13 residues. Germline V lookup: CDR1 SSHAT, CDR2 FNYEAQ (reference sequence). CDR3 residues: CASTWDTSYEQYF. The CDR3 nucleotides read TGTGCTAGCACCTGGGACACCTCCTACGAGCAGTACTTC.